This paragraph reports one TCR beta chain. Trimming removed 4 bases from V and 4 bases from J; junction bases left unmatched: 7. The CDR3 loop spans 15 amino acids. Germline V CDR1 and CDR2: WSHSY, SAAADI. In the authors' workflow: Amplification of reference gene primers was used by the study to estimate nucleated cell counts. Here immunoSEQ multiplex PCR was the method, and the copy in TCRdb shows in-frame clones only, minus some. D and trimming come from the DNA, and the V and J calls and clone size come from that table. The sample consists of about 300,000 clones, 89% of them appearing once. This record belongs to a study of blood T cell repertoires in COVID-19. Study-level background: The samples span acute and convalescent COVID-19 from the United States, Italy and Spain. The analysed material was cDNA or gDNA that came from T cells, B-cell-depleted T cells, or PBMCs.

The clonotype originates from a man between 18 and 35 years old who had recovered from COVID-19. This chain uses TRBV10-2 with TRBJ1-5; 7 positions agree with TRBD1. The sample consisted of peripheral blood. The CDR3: CASSGTGLSNQPQHF. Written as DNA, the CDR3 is TGCGCCAGCAGTGGGACAGGACTCTCTAATCAGCCCCAGCATTTT.